This paragraph reports one T cell receptor beta chain. Measured with immunoSEQ multiplex PCR; TCRdb has only the in-frame clones, and not every one. The top ten hold almost 4% of the sample, which has roughly 200,000 clones, nearly 90% seen once. The sample comes from a study of blood T cell repertoires in COVID-19. For the study at large: Sample material is recorded as cDNA or gDNA derived from T cells, B-cell-depleted T cells, or PBMCs.

This CDR3 region has 13 residues. Trimming pared 6 bases from V and 0 bases from J, leaving 8 bases between. Looked up from germline, CDR1 is SNHLY and CDR2 is FYNNEI. Sample: PBMCs or T cells enriched from blood (not recorded which). This TCR came from a woman younger than 45 with acute COVID-19. The chain recombines TRBV2 with TRBJ2-5; D may be TRBD2 (6 bases). This CDR3 is CASSAGHQETQYF. As DNA, the CDR3 is TGTGCCAGCAGCGCGGGACACCAAGAGACCCAGTACTTC.